This record covers a single TCR beta chain. The data stem from a study of T cells in Graves' hyperthyroidism and ophthalmopathy. RNA transcripts provided the source from which TCR beta CDR3 regions were amplified. HTBI primers drove first-round RT-PCR of the TCR CDR3. TCRdb re-derived calls from the multiplex PCR reads in MiXCR, one entry per CDR3 protein. The sample includes approximately 370,000 distinct CDR3 sequences, 17% of them seen just once. Source material: blood. The receptor was isolated from a young woman with Graves' hyperthyroidism that later progressed to Graves' ophthalmopathy.

The CDR3 reads CASSLVGGPHNEQFF. CDR3 DNA sequence: TGTGCCAGCAGCTTAGTAGGGGGGCCCCACAATGAGCAGTTCTTC. The V gene is TRBV11-2, the J gene TRBJ2-1; the D call may be TRBD1 or TRBD2 (6 bases each). Trimming removed 1 base at V and 5 bases at J, with 12 bases between. The CDR3 runs 15 residues. Germline CDR1 SGHAT, CDR2 FQNNGV.